This record looks at one T cell receptor (beta chain) sequence and its context. Its target is not known. The data originate from a study of naive and memory T cell subsets. General study points: In CD4 and CD8 cells, diversity dropped from naive through EMRA. Naive repertoires, especially CD8, held a few larger clonotypes, possibly memory cells re-expressing CD45RA.

The beta constant-region primer was an equimolar mix of two oligonucleotides covering TRBC1 and TRBC2. The ligated cDNA underwent four PCR rounds using SP2 and nested alpha and beta constant-region primers. MiXCR, applied by TCRdb to the UMI-ligation and nested PCR reads, yields one record per CDR3 protein. The sample yields over 130,000 distinct CDR3 sequences, 15% to 25% seen once. Germline V lookup: CDR1 MDHEN, CDR2 SYDVKM. This CDR3 region has 13 residues. V dropped 10 bases and J dropped 5 bases, with 18 bases sitting between them. Specimen: naive CD8+ T cells from blood. This TCR came from a human donor in good health. This chain connects TRBV28 to TRBJ2-7, with TRBD1 as a possible D gene (5 bases). CDR3: CATITGTLNEQYF. Written as DNA, the CDR3 is TGTGCCACCATAACAGGTACCCTCAACGAGCAGTACTTC.